Below, 23 T cell receptor beta chains from the same sample are listed, as sequenced in a study of T cell responses to AZD1222 COVID-19 vaccine. Assay used: immunoSEQ multiplex PCR; TCRdb lists only in-frame clones, some missing. There are fewer than 150,000 clones in the sample; roughly 93% occur only once, and about 0.91% lies in the top ten. The sample here was peripheral blood, taken on day 0 of AZD1222 vaccination. The source is an adult in good health.

The chain combines TRBV5-1 with TRBJ1-1; no firm D call. CDR3 length: 14 residues. The germline V and J ends were trimmed by 0 bases and 3 bases, with 9 bases remaining between them. Looked up from germline, CDR1 is SGHRS and CDR2 is YFSETQ. This chain's CDR3 is CASSLGQEHTEAFF. For the CDR3, the DNA is TGCGCCAGCAGCTTGGGTCAGGAGCACACTGAAGCTTTCTTT. The full variable domain, completed using reference TRBV5-1 and TRBJ1-1, is KAGVTQTPRYLIKTRGQQVTLSCSPISGHRSVSWYQQTPGQGLQFLFEYFSETQRNKGNFPGRFSGRQFSNSRSEMNVSTLELGDSALYLCASSLGQEHTEAFFGQGTRLTVV.

This chain uses TRBV7-8 with TRBJ1-1; weak D call: TRBD1 (6 bases). The V end lost 1 base, the J end lost 1 base, and 16 bases lay between the germline ends. The CDR3 covers 17 residues. Per the germline V gene, CDR1 is SGHVS and CDR2 is FQNEAQ. The CDR3 here is CASSLDFWVDRNTEAFF. CDR3 in DNA: TGTGCCAGCAGCTTAGACTTTTGGGTGGACAGGAACACTGAAGCTTTCTTT.

V and J are TRBV27 and TRBJ1-2; 9 nucleotides agree with TRBD1. CDR1 and CDR2 from the germline V gene are MNHEY and SMNVEV (reference sequence). V lost 6 bases and J lost 6; bases outside the gene matches: 8. This CDR3 is 14 amino acids long. The CDR3, as DNA: TGTGCCAGCAGGTATCTACAGGGGGCGGATGGCTACACCTTC. Translating gives CASRYLQGADGYTF.

The CDR3 loop is CAIPYSTGNQPQHF. For the CDR3, the DNA is TGTGCCATCCCCTATTCGACAGGGAATCAGCCCCAGCATTTT. The chain links TRBV10-3 to TRBJ1-5, with 7 bases identical to TRBD1. This CDR3 spans 14 amino acids. V lost 8 bases, J lost 4 bases, and 8 bases stayed unmatched. Per germline, CDR1 ENHRY and CDR2 SYGVKD.

This chain uses TRBV10-3 with TRBJ1-6; perhaps TRBD1 as D (5 bases). Germline CDR1 ENHRY, CDR2 SYGVKD. The length of the CDR3 is 13 residues. V was trimmed by 10 bases and J by 7 bases, leaving 14 bases between them. CDR3 in amino acids: CATADSPNSPLHF. CDR3 coding DNA: TGTGCCACCGCTGACAGTCCAAATTCACCCCTCCACTTT.

The rearrangement joins TRBV3-1 (or the pseudogene TRBV3-2) to TRBJ2-5; TRBD2 aligns across 9 bases. The CDR3 sequence is 14 residues long. Trimming at V came to 4 bases and at J to 5 bases, leaving 5 bases not matched to a gene. The germline CDR1 and CDR2 sequences are LGHDT and YNNKEL (reference sequence). Written as DNA, the CDR3 is TGTGCCAGCAGCCTTAGGACTAGCGCGGAGACCCAGTACTTC. This sequence encodes CASSLRTSAETQYF.

V usage is TRBV3-1 (or the pseudogene TRBV3-2) and J usage is TRBJ1-1; D ambiguous. This CDR3 comprises 11 residues. The V end lost 6 bases, the J end lost 1 base, and 3 bases lay between the germline ends. Germline-derived CDR1 and CDR2 are LGHDT and YNNKEL (reference sequence). The CDR3 here is CASSGNTEAFF. The CDR3 DNA is TGTGCCAGCAGTGGGAACACTGAAGCTTTCTTT.

The genes are TRBV7-2 and TRBJ2-5, with 9 bases aligning to TRBD1. Germline CDR1 SGHTA, CDR2 FQGNSA. V shed 1 base and J 5 bases; nucleotides not matched to a gene: 8. The CDR3 is 16 amino acids. CDR3: CASSLVGQGRMETQYF. The CDR3 DNA follows: TGTGCCAGCAGCTTAGTGGGACAGGGTAGGATGGAGACCCAGTACTTC.

The chain uses TRBV7-9 and TRBJ1-1; a possible D gene is TRBD1 (5 bases). In germline, CDR1 is SEHNR, CDR2 FQNEAQ (reference sequence). This CDR3 has 15 residues. Deletions cut 2 bases from V and 4 bases from J, with 14 bases between. CDR3 amino acids: CASSLMFGGSTEAFF. CDR3 DNA: TGTGCCAGCAGCTTAATGTTTGGGGGAAGCACTGAAGCTTTCTTT.

The chain uses TRBV30 and TRBJ1-2, with D tentatively TRBD1 (5 bases). The CDR3 contains 14 residues. Trimming took 0 bases from V and 4 from J, leaving 12 bases between them. CDR1 is GTSNPN, CDR2 SVGIG, per germline (reference sequence). The CDR3 nucleotides are TGTGCCTGGAGTGTAAACAGGCACCGCTATGGCTACACCTTC. Amino acid sequence: CAWSVNRHRYGYTF. The complete variable domain, with remaining parts taken from reference TRBV30 and TRBJ1-2, reads SQTIHQWPATLVQPVGSPLSLECTVEGTSNPNLYWYRQAAGRGLQLLFYSVGIGQISSEVPQNLSASRPQDRQFILSSKKLLLSDSGFYLCAWSVNRHRYGYTFGSGTRLTVV.

The V call is TRBV6-2 or TRBV6-3, the J call TRBJ1-5; D is unresolved. The CDR3 is 15 amino acids. From germline, CDR1 is MNHEY and CDR2 SVGEGT. Trimming shortened V by 2 bases and J by 1 base, and 9 bases separated the two germline ends. CDR3 DNA sequence: TGTGCCAGCAGTTACGGCCAAGGCAGCAATCAGCCCCAGCATTTT. Translated: CASSYGQGSNQPQHF.

This sequence joins TRBV7-6 and TRBJ1-6, with D perhaps matching TRBD1 (6 bases). This CDR3 is built from 15 residues. Trimming shortened V by 5 bases and J by 10 bases, and 18 bases separated the two germline ends. Per germline, CDR1 SGHVS and CDR2 FNYEAQ. The DNA for the CDR3 is TGTGCCAGCAGCCCACGTGCGGGGGCGGGATCACCCCTCCACTTT. Amino acids: CASSPRAGAGSPLHF.

The CDR3 here is CASSMRNTEAFF. The CDR3 region has the DNA TGTGCCAGTAGTATGAGAAACACTGAAGCTTTCTTT. The V call is TRBV19, the J call TRBJ1-1; D is undetermined. The CDR3 consists of 12 residues. Germline CDR1 LNHDA, CDR2 SQIVND (reference sequence). Trimming shortened V by 3 bases and J by 2 bases, and 4 bases separated the two germline ends.

The J gene is TRBJ2-6, the V gene TRBV21-1. TRBV21-1 is termed a pseudogene. The CDR3 covers 17 residues. The CDR3 DNA reads as TGTGCCAGCAGCAAACGAATACCCCTCTGGAGGGCCAACGTCCTGACTTTC. Protein product: CASSKRIPLWRANVLTF.

This sequence joins TRBV5-1 and TRBJ2-2; 11 bases are shared with TRBD1. The V gene end was trimmed by 2 bases and the J gene end by 4 bases; junction bases not matched to a gene: 1. Germline V lookup: CDR1 SGHRS, CDR2 YFSETQ. The CDR3 totals 15 residues. DNA for the CDR3: TGCGCCAGCAGCTTCGGGACAGGGGGCACCGGGGAGCTGTTTTTT. Its translation is CASSFGTGGTGELFF.

In this sample, this clone turned up once. The chain couples TRBV11-2 to TRBJ1-1, with no clear D. Germline CDR1 is SGHAT and CDR2 is FQNNGV. CDR3 length equals 12 residues. The ends were cut back, 5 bases at V and 0 bases at J, with 4 bases in the middle. The CDR3 nucleotides read TGTGCCAGCAGCCAGGTGAACACTGAAGCTTTCTTT. Encoded protein: CASSQVNTEAFF.

The J gene is TRBJ2-5, the V gene TRBV30; 7 bases are a match to TRBD1. The V segment lost 1 base and the J segment 7 bases; nucleotides outside the gene matches: 9. The CDR3 spans 14 residues. Germline assignment: CDR1 GTSNPN and CDR2 SVGIG (reference sequence). CDR3 DNA: TGTGCCTGGAGTGGTATGAGGGGGCGGGCGACCCAGTACTTC. This codes for CAWSGMRGRATQYF.

The V gene is TRBV10-2, the J gene TRBJ2-2; weak D call: TRBD1 (5 bases). Per germline, CDR1 WSHSY and CDR2 SAAADI. The CDR3 loop spans 13 amino acids. The V end was cut by 11 bases, the J end by 7 bases, with 17 bases between. CDR3 loop: CACHAQGRGELFF. CDR3 nucleotides: TGCGCCTGTCATGCTCAGGGTCGCGGGGAGCTGTTTTTT.

This chain joins TRBV5-6 and TRBJ1-5, with D unclear. Trimming cost V 4 bases and J 0 bases, with 8 bases left between them. The V gene's germline CDR1 is SGHDT and CDR2 YYEEEE. This CDR3 has 14 amino acids. The CDR3 reads CASSPRFSNQPQHF. DNA of the CDR3: TGTGCCAGCAGCCCCCGGTTTAGCAATCAGCCCCAGCATTTT.

The sample holds one count of this clone. This chain uses TRBV9 with TRBJ2-3; 7 bases map to TRBD1. The CDR3 is 13 residues long. V was clipped by 7 bases and J by 3 bases; unmatched bases: 5. The germline CDR1 and CDR2 sequences are SGDLS and YYNGEE. In nucleotides, the CDR3 is TGTGCCAGCGGAAACAGGGGAACAGATACGCAGTATTTT. This encodes CASGNRGTDTQYF.

The chain has TRBV5-1 and TRBJ1-6; D is perhaps TRBD1 (6 bases). V was clipped by 0 bases and J by 6 bases, with 13 bases between them. The CDR3 loop spans 16 amino acids. The V gene's germline CDR1 is SGHRS and CDR2 YFSETQ. The CDR3 coding sequence is TGCGCCAGCAGCTTGGGGTCTTCCAGGGGTAATTCACCCCTCCACTTT. Its translation is CASSLGSSRGNSPLHF. Together with reference TRBV5-1 and TRBJ1-6, the CDR3 gives the full variable domain: KAGVTQTPRYLIKTRGQQVTLSCSPISGHRSVSWYQQTPGQGLQFLFEYFSETQRNKGNFPGRFSGRQFSNSRSEMNVSTLELGDSALYLCASSLGSSRGNSPLHFGNGTRLTVT.

V and J are TRBV5-1 and TRBJ2-5; the match to TRBD2 covers 14 bases. This CDR3 comprises 17 residues. Looked up from germline, CDR1 is SGHRS and CDR2 is YFSETQ. Trimming cost V 0 bases and J 5 bases; bases outside gene matches: 6. The CDR3 coding sequence is TGCGCCAGCAGCTTGGGACTAGCGGGGGGGATGGAGGAGACCCAGTACTTC. This translates into CASSLGLAGGMEETQYF.

The V call is TRBV6-6, the J call TRBJ1-4; D gene unclear. Looked up from germline, CDR1 is MNHNY and CDR2 is SVGAGI (reference sequence). Trimming stripped 5 bases from V and 5 bases from J, with 21 bases between. This CDR3 has 17 residues. The CDR3 is CASSQFLTASRNEKLFF. The CDR3, as DNA: TGTGCCAGCAGTCAATTTTTGACCGCGAGCCGGAATGAAAAACTGTTTTTT.